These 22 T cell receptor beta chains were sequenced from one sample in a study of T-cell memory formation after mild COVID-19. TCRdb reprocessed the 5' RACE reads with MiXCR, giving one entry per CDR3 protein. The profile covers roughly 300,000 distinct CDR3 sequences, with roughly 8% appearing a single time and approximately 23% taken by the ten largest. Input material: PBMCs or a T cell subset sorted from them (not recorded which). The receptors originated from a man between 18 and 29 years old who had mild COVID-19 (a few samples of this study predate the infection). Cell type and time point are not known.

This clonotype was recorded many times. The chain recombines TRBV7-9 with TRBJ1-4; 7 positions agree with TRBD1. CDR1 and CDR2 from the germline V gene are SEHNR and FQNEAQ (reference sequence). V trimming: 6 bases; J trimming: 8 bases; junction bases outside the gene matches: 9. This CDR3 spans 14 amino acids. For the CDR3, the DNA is TGTGCCAGCAGGCCTAGACAGGGCCAAGAAAAACTGTTTTTT. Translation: CASRPRQGQEKLFF.

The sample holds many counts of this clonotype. The CDR3 DNA reads TGCGCCAGCAGCCAAGGGGCCAGCTCCTACGAGCAGTACGTC. Translated: CASSQGASSYEQYV. The chain is built from TRBV4-3 and TRBJ2-7; D is uncertain. The CDR3 length is 14 residues. Germline V lookup: CDR1 LGHNA, CDR2 YSLEER. Deletions cut 1 base from V and 0 bases from J, with 7 bases between.

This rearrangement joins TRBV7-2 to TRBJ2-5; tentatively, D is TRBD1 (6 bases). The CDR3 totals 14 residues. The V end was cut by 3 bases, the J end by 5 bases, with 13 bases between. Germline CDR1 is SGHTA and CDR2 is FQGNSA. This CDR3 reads CASSFQQGRETQYF. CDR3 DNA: TGTGCCAGCAGCTTCCAACAGGGACGGGAGACCCAGTACTTC. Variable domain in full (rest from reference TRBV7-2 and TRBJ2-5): GAGVSQSPSNKVTEKGKDVELRCDPISGHTALYWYRQSLGQGLEFLIYFQGNSAPDKSGLPSDRFSAERTGGSVSTLTIQRTQQEDSAVYLCASSFQQGRETQYFGPGTRLLVL.

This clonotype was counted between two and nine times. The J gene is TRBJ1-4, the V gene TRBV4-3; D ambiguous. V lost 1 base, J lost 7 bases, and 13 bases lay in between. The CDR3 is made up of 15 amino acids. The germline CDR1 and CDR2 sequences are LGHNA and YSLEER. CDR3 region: CASSQAEPPSEKLFF. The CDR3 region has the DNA TGCGCCAGCAGCCAAGCGGAGCCGCCAAGTGAAAAACTGTTTTTT.

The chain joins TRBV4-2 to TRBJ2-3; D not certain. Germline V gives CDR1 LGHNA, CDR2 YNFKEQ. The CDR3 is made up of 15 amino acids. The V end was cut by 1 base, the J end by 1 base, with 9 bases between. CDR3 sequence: CASSQGDEGTDTQYF. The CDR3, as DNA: TGTGCCAGCAGCCAAGGCGATGAGGGCACAGATACGCAGTATTTT.

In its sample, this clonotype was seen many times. This chain's CDR3 is CASSVNYNEQFF. Written as DNA, the CDR3 is TGCGCCAGCAGTGTAAATTACAATGAGCAGTTCTTC. This chain uses TRBV10-2 with TRBJ2-1; D not resolved. The CDR3 sequence is 12 residues long. V was clipped by 4 bases and J by 4 bases, with 5 bases between them. Germline V gene data show CDR1 as WSHSY and CDR2 as SAAADI.

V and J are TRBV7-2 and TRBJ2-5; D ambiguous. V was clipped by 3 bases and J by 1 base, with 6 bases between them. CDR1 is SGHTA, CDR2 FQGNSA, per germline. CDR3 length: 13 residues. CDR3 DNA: TGTGCCAGCAGCTTTAACAGCCAAGAGACCCAGTACTTC. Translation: CASSFNSQETQYF.

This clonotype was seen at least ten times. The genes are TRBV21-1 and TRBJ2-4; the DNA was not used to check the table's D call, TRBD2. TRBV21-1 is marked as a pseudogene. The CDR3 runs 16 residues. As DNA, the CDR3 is TGTGCCAGCAGCAAAGAGGCTCCTGCGGGTCGAAACATTCAGTACTTC. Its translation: CASSKEAPAGRNIQYF.

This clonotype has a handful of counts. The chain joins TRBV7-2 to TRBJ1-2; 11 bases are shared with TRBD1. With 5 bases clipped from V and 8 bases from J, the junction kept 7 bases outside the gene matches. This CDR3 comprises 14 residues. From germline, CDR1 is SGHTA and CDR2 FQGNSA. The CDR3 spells CASSPGQGVGGYTF. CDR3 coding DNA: TGTGCCAGCAGCCCGGGACAGGGGGTCGGAGGCTACACCTTC.

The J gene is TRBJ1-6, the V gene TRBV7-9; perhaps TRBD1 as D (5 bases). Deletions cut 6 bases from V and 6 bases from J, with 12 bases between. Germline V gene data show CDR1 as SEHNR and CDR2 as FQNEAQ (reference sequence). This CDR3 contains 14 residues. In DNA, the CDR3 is TGTGCCAGCAGTGGTGGGGGATTTAATTCACCCCTCCACTTT. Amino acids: CASSGGGFNSPLHF.

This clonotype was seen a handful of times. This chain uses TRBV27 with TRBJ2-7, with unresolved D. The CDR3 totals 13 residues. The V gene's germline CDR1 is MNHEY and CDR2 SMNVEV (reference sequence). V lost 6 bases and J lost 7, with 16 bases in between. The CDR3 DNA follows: TGTGCCAGCAGCACCCTCCCACCCTCGGAGCAGTACTTC. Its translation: CASSTLPPSEQYF.

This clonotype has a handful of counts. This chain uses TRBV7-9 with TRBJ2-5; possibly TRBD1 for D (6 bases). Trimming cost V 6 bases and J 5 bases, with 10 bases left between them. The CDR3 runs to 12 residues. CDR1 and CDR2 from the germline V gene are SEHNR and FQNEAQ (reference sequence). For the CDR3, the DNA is TGTGCCAGCAGGCTCACAGGGGAGACCCAGTACTTC. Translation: CASRLTGETQYF. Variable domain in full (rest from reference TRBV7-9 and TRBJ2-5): DTGVSQNPRHKITKRGQNVTFRCDPISEHNRLYWYRQTLGQGPEFLTYFQNEAQLEKSRLLSDRFSAERPKGSFSTLEIQRTEQGDSAMYLCASRLTGETQYFGPGTRLLVL.

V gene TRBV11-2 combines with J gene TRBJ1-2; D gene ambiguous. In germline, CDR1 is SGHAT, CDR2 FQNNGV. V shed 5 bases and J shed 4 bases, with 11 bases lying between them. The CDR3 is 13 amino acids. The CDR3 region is CASSKSTAYGYTF. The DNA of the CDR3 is TGTGCCAGCAGCAAATCGACTGCCTATGGCTACACCTTC.

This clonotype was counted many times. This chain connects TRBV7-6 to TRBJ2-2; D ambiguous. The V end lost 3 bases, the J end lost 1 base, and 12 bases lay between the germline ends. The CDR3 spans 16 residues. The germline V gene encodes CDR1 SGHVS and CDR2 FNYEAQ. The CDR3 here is CASSLQESGNTGELFF. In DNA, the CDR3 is TGTGCCAGCAGCTTGCAGGAATCAGGGAACACCGGGGAGCTGTTTTTT.

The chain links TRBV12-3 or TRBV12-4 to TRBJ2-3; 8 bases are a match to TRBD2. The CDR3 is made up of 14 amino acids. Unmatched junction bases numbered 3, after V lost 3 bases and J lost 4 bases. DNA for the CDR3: TGTGCCAGCAGTTTTCGGGGGGGCGCAGATACGCAGTATTTT. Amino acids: CASSFRGGADTQYF.

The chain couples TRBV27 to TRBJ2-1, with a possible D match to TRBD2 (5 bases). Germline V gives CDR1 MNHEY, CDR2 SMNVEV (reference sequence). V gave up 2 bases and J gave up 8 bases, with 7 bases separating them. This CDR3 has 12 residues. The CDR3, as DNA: TGTGCCAGCAGTTTAGGGCGGGATGAGCAGTTCTTC. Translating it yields CASSLGRDEQFF.

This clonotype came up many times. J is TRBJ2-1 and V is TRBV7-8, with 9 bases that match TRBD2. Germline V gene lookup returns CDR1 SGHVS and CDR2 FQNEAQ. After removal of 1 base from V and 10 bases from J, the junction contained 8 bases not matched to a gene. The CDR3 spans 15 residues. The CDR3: CASSLDGGGAGEQFF. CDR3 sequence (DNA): TGTGCCAGCAGCTTAGACGGCGGGGGGGCAGGGGAGCAGTTCTTC.

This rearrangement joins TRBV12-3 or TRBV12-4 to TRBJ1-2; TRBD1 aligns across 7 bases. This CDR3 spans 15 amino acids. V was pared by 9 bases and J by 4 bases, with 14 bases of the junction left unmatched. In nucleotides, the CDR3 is TGTGCCAGTACCATAGTATCCGGGACAGTCTATGGCTACACCTTC. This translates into CASTIVSGTVYGYTF.

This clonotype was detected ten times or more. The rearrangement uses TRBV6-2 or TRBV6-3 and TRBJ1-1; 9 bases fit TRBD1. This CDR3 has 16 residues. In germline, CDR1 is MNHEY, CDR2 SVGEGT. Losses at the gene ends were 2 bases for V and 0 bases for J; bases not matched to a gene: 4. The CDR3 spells CASSYRTGEVNTEAFF. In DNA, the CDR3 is TGTGCCAGCAGTTACCGGACAGGGGAAGTGAACACTGAAGCTTTCTTT.

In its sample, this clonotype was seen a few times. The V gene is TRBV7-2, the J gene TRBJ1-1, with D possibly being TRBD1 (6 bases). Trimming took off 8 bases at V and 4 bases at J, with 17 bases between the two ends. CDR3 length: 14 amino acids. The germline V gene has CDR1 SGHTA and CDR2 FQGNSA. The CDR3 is CASVEGGSITEAFF. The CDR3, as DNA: TGTGCCAGCGTAGAAGGGGGTTCAATCACTGAAGCTTTCTTT.

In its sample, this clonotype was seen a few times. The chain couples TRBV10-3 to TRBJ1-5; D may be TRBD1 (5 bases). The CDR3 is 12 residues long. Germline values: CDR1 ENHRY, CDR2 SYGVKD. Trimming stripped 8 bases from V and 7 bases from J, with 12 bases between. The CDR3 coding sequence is TGTGCCATCGGGCAGGGTGGCCAGCCCCAGCATTTT. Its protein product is CAIGQGGQPQHF.

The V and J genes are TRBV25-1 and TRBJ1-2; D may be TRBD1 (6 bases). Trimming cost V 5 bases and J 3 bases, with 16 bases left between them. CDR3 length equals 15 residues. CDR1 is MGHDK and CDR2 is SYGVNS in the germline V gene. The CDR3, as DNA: TGTGCCAGCAGTAGGTCAGGGGACCTCTACTATGGCTACACCTTC. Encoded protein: CASSRSGDLYYGYTF.